This TCR beta chain was found in a study of regulatory T cells in long-lasting Graves disease. This clonotype has more than one count but fewer than ten. To make TCR beta libraries, researchers used iRepertoire HTBI primers and Arm-PCR of CDR3 regions. Each CDR3 protein gets one entry after TCRdb re-called the multiplex PCR reads with MiXCR. Seen here are hundreds of thousands of distinct CDR3 sequences, about 16% observed once, and the top ten hold more than 10%. Time point in this sample: newly diagnosed GD, antithyroid drugs for less than 3 months. PBMC RNA was the source of the TCR library. Unmatched junction bases numbered 2, after V lost 6 bases and J lost 0 bases. This CDR3 has 14 amino acids. Germline-derived CDR1 and CDR2 are SGDLS and YYNGEE. Separately, the same data were catalogued under a study of T cells in Graves' hyperthyroidism and ophthalmopathy. Per that paper: No progression to ophthalmopathy during 18 months of follow-up defined stable disease.

This clonotype originated in a man aged 18-30 years with Graves disease. The sequenced sample was peripheral blood mononuclear cells (PBMCs), obtained at new diagnosis, from a patient treated with antithyroid drugs. The chain joins TRBV9 to TRBJ2-1; 8 bases line up with TRBD2. The CDR3 protein is CASNSGSSYNEQFF. The DNA for the CDR3 is TGTGCCAGCAACAGCGGGAGCTCCTACAATGAGCAGTTCTTC.